A single sample gave rise to the 17 T cell receptor beta chains below, sequenced in a study of shared clonotypes between healthy human individuals. TCRdb's copy holds only in-frame clones and misses some; the assay was immunoSEQ multiplex PCR. Of 2 million to 2.5 million clones in the sample, approximately 96% were seen once. Sample: naive CD4+ T cells sorted from blood. The subset was: CD45RA+ positively selected. All receptors derive from a man between 18 and 35 years old in good health.

J is TRBJ2-7 and V is TRBV6-1; TRBD2 is a possible D gene (5 bases). V shed 4 bases and J shed 2 bases, with 12 bases lying between them. Germline CDR1 is MNHNS and CDR2 is SASEGT. This CDR3 contains 14 residues. CDR3 sequence: CASSVSGSPYEQYF. DNA of the CDR3: TGTGCCAGCAGTGTGTCGGGGTCGCCCTACGAGCAGTACTTC.

This chain connects TRBV27 to TRBJ1-1; possible D gene TRBD1, 5 bases. Germline V gene data show CDR1 as MNHEY and CDR2 as SMNVEV (reference sequence). V lost 5 bases to trimming and J lost 0 bases, with 13 bases between them. This CDR3 is built from 15 residues. CDR3 in amino acids: CASSPRGGLNTEAFF. The CDR3 DNA follows: TGTGCCAGCAGTCCCCGGGGGGGGTTGAACACTGAAGCTTTCTTT.

The J gene is TRBJ1-1, the V gene TRBV19; TRBD1 matches 7 bases. Trimming at V came to 4 bases and at J to 11 bases, leaving 7 bases not matched to a gene. The germline V gene has CDR1 LNHDA and CDR2 SQIVND (reference sequence). The CDR3 extends over 12 amino acids. In DNA form, the CDR3 reads TGTGCCAGTAGTACACAGACAGGGAAGGCTTTCTTT. Amino acid sequence: CASSTQTGKAFF.

The CDR3: CASGKSVGSLYGYTF. DNA of the CDR3: TGTGCCAGCGGCAAAAGTGTCGGCTCCCTCTATGGCTACACCTTC. The J gene is TRBJ1-2, the V gene TRBV7-9; D gene ambiguous. The germline V gene encodes CDR1 SEHNR and CDR2 FQNEAQ (reference sequence). The CDR3 extends over 15 amino acids. The germline V and J ends were trimmed by 8 bases and 4 bases, with 20 bases remaining between them.

The chain has TRBV28 and TRBJ2-1; D unclear. CDR3 length: 14 amino acids. Per the germline V gene, CDR1 is MDHEN and CDR2 is SYDVKM. The ends were cut back, 2 bases at V and 0 bases at J, with 5 bases in the middle. Here the CDR3 reads CASSLSNSYNEQFF. The CDR3 coding sequence is TGTGCCAGCAGTTTAAGTAACTCCTACAATGAGCAGTTCTTC. Filled out from reference TRBV28 and TRBJ2-1, the complete variable domain reads DVKVTQSSRYLVKRTGEKVFLECVQDMDHENMFWYRQDPGLGLRLIYFSYDVKMKEKGDIPEGYSVSREKKERFSLILESASTNQTSMYLCASSLSNSYNEQFFGPGTRLTVL.

The V call is TRBV5-4, the J call TRBJ1-2; D unresolved. The CDR3 loop spans 14 amino acids. CDR1 SGHNT and CDR2 YYREEE come from the germline V gene (reference sequence). Trimming took 0 bases from V and 5 from J, leaving 11 bases between them. DNA of the CDR3: TGTGCCAGCAGCTTGGTAGGAGAGCAATATGGCTACACCTTC. Translation: CASSLVGEQYGYTF.

This chain links TRBV6-5 with TRBJ1-5; possible D gene TRBD1, 6 bases. The CDR3 contains 15 residues. CDR1 MNHEY and CDR2 SVGAGI come from the germline V gene. V was clipped by 6 bases and J by 3 bases, with 15 bases between them. The CDR3 DNA reads as TGTGCCAGCAGCCAGTTCTGGGACAACAATCAGCCCCAGCATTTT. Translating it yields CASSQFWDNNQPQHF.

V usage is TRBV10-3 and J usage is TRBJ2-3, with 10 bases identical to TRBD2. Per germline, CDR1 ENHRY and CDR2 SYGVKD. V shed 2 bases, J shed 2 bases, and the junction held 4 bases outside the gene matches. CDR3 size: 16 residues. The CDR3 DNA follows: TGTGCCATCAGTGAGATAGCGGGGGGACCCACAGATACGCAGTATTTT. It is translated as CAISEIAGGPTDTQYF.

V usage is TRBV4-3 and J usage is TRBJ2-3, with 14 bases fitting TRBD2. V lost 6 bases to trimming and J lost 7 bases; unmatched junction nucleotides: 12. Germline V gives CDR1 LGHNA, CDR2 YSLEER. This CDR3 region has 17 residues. For the CDR3, the DNA is TGCGCCAGCAGTCTTACGACTAGCGGGAGGGCTCGGTATACGCAGTATTTT. Amino acid sequence: CASSLTTSGRARYTQYF.

CDR3 nucleotide sequence: TGTGCCAGCAGCCTCCATAAAGGGCTCGAGCAGTACTTC. This codes for CASSLHKGLEQYF. The chain couples TRBV7-2 to TRBJ2-7; no reliable D call. The CDR3 is made up of 13 amino acids. CDR1 and CDR2 (germline): SGHTA, FQGNSA. The ends were cut back, 5 bases at V and 6 bases at J, with 14 bases in the middle.

CDR3 protein: CASSDVGGLGNYGYTF. CDR3 coding DNA: TGTGCCAGCAGTGATGTAGGGGGCCTTGGGAACTATGGCTACACCTTC. The rearrangement uses TRBV6-1 and TRBJ1-2; 7 bases fit TRBD1. Germline V CDR1 and CDR2: MNHNS, SASEGT. The CDR3 sequence is 16 residues long. V was pared by 3 bases and J by 2 bases, with 9 bases of the junction left unmatched.

This chain connects TRBV2 to TRBJ1-4, with TRBD1 matching 9 bases. The ends lost 10 bases at V and 0 bases at J; junction bases unmatched: 12. Germline V gives CDR1 SNHLY, CDR2 FYNNEI. The CDR3 has 17 residues. The CDR3 DNA reads as TGTGCCACCAAAGCACCGGGACAGGGCACAACTAATGAAAAACTGTTTTTT. Protein product: CATKAPGQGTTNEKLFF.

The chain combines TRBV27 with TRBJ1-2, with D perhaps TRBD1 (5 bases). The CDR3 consists of 16 residues. Germline V lookup: CDR1 MNHEY, CDR2 SMNVEV (reference sequence). Trimming shortened V by 6 bases and J by 2 bases, and 19 bases separated the two germline ends. As DNA, the CDR3 is TGTGCCAGCAGCCTTTTCCGGGACTCGGTAAACTATGGCTACACCTTC. Protein sequence: CASSLFRDSVNYGYTF.

This rearrangement joins TRBV6-1 to TRBJ1-3; 9 nucleotides align to TRBD1. This CDR3 contains 15 residues. The V and J ends lost 11 bases and 6 bases, in that order; junction bases with no gene match: 14. Per the germline V gene, CDR1 is MNHNS and CDR2 is SASEGT. CDR3 protein: CAGLDTGGVENTIYF. In nucleotides, the CDR3 is TGTGCCGGACTCGATACAGGGGGCGTCGAAAACACCATATATTTT.

The chain is built from TRBV30 and TRBJ2-4, with a weak D call TRBD2 (5 bases). The CDR3 has 11 residues. CDR1 GTSNPN and CDR2 SVGIG come from the germline V gene (reference sequence). V was pared by 2 bases and J by 8 bases, with 7 bases between. In DNA, the CDR3 is TGTGCCTGGAGTCTGGGAGACATTCAGTACTTC. As protein: CAWSLGDIQYF.

This clone showed up just once. The V gene is TRBV6-5, the J gene TRBJ1-3; 9 bases agree with TRBD1. V shed 5 bases, J shed 5 bases, and the junction held 4 bases outside the gene matches. The V gene's germline CDR1 is MNHEY and CDR2 SVGAGI. The CDR3 is 14 amino acids. CDR3 residues: CASSRTGDRNTIYF. The CDR3 DNA sequence: TGTGCCAGCAGTCGGACAGGGGACCGAAACACCATATATTTT.

Notes on this clone: Other DNA sequences in this specimen translate into the identical CDR3. The rearrangement links TRBV6-5 to TRBJ1-1; D possibly corresponds to TRBD1 (5 bases). The germline V and J ends were trimmed by 6 bases and 0 bases, with 11 bases remaining between them. Germline CDR1 reads MNHEY; CDR2 reads SVGAGI. The length of the CDR3 is 14 residues. This chain's CDR3 is CASSRGRLNTEAFF. The CDR3 nucleotides are TGTGCCAGCAGCCGGGGACGGTTGAACACTGAAGCTTTCTTT.